This entry lists 29 T cell receptor beta chains sequenced from one sample in a study of T cell repertoires in cytomegalovirus infection. TCRdb redid the calling of the reads with MiXCR, one entry per CDR3 protein. The sample has a few hundred thousand distinct CDR3 sequences, around 27% seen once; the top ten hold about 13%. Input material: PBMCs. Receptor source: a human donor in good health (CMV status not recorded). Some clones in this sample may be carry-over from other donors' samples.

This clonotype has more than one count but fewer than ten. This rearrangement joins TRBV12-3 or TRBV12-4 to TRBJ1-5; D uncertain. Trimming pared 8 bases from V and 0 bases from J, leaving 14 bases between. The CDR3 contains 15 residues. The CDR3 region has the DNA TGTGCCAGCTCCTATCGAGATTTTAGCAATCAGCCCCAGCATTTT. Residues: CASSYRDFSNQPQHF.

The sample holds a few counts of this clonotype. The chain uses TRBV18 and TRBJ1-1; 8 bases are shared with TRBD1. There are 15 residues in the CDR3. J gave up 0 bases and V 8 bases, and 8 bases lay outside the gene matches. Germline V gene data show CDR1 as KGHSH and CDR2 as LQKENI. CDR3 DNA sequence: TGTGCCAGCGAAAAAGGGACAGGCTTGAACACTGAAGCTTTCTTT. Protein: CASEKGTGLNTEAFF.

Ten or more counts support this clonotype. CDR3 in amino acids: CASSLVRQNTEAFF. The CDR3 bases are TGTGCCAGCAGCTTAGTTCGGCAGAACACTGAAGCTTTCTTT. This chain connects TRBV7-2 to TRBJ1-1; no clear D. Germline CDR1 is SGHTA and CDR2 is FQGNSA. Trimming took 1 base from V and 1 from J, leaving 7 bases between them. The CDR3 is made up of 14 amino acids.

This chain joins TRBV5-4 and TRBJ2-1; tentatively, D is TRBD1 (5 bases). Trimming stripped 2 bases from V and 1 base from J, with 13 bases between. The CDR3 sequence is 16 residues long. Germline V gene lookup returns CDR1 SGHNT and CDR2 YYREEE (reference sequence). CDR3 coding DNA: TGTGCCAGCAGCTTCCTGCAGGGATGGTCCTACAATGAGCAGTTCTTC. Encoded protein: CASSFLQGWSYNEQFF.

This rearrangement joins TRBV20-1 to TRBJ1-1; 8 positions match TRBD1. J lost 3 bases, V lost 6 bases, and 3 bases had no gene match. The CDR3 runs 12 residues. Germline V lookup: CDR1 DFQATT, CDR2 SNEGSKA (reference sequence). The CDR3 loop reads CSAGQADTEAFF. CDR3 DNA: TGCAGTGCGGGACAGGCGGACACTGAAGCTTTCTTT.

This rearrangement joins TRBV9 to TRBJ2-2, with TRBD2 matching over 7 bases. The trim removed 0 bases at V and 2 bases at J, leaving 10 bases unmatched. Per the germline V gene, CDR1 is SGDLS and CDR2 is YYNGEE. This CDR3 is built from 18 residues. CDR3 bases: TGTGCCAGCAGCGTAGAAGTTAAGACTAGCCTAAACACCGGGGAGCTGTTTTTT. Translating gives CASSVEVKTSLNTGELFF.

The table lists this clonotype with a few counts. The junction shows a germline mismatch at one end, possibly a read error. The V gene is TRBV5-6, the J gene TRBJ2-7; D assignment may be TRBD1 or TRBD2 (5 bases each). The CDR3 sequence is 15 residues long. Looked up from germline, CDR1 is SGHDT and CDR2 is YYEEEE. In DNA, the CDR3 is TGTGCTAGCAGCCGGGACCGCCGCTCTTCTCTCGAGCAGTACTTC. Its protein product is CASSRDRRSSLEQYF.

The V and J genes are TRBV6-2 or TRBV6-3 and TRBJ2-7; a possible D gene is TRBD2 (5 bases). The CDR3 contains 17 residues. CDR1 is MNHEY, CDR2 SVGEGT, per germline. V gave up 5 bases and J gave up 3 bases, with 23 bases separating them. The CDR3 loop is CASSLLLTNANNYEQYF. The CDR3 coding sequence is TGTGCCAGCAGTCTTCTCTTGACTAACGCCAACAACTACGAGCAGTACTTC.

This clonotype occurred a few times. The chain links TRBV6-2 or TRBV6-3 to TRBJ1-1, with 10 nucleotides matching TRBD1. CDR1 is MNHEY, CDR2 SVGEGT, per germline. V was pared by 1 base and J by 5 bases, with 13 bases of the junction left unmatched. The CDR3 contains 18 residues. In nucleotides, the CDR3 is TGTGCCAGCAGTTACTGGGTTCTAAGAATGGGACAGGGGACTGAAGCTTTCTTT. It encodes CASSYWVLRMGQGTEAFF.

Written as DNA, the CDR3 is TGTGCCAGCAGTTCGGGACTAGCGGGAGCGTTCGAGCAGTACGTC. Residues: CASSSGLAGAFEQYV. V and J are TRBV12-3 or TRBV12-4 and TRBJ2-7; 14 positions agree with TRBD2. Losses at the gene ends were 4 bases for V and 6 bases for J; bases not matched to a gene: 5. There are 15 residues in the CDR3.

CDR3 nucleotide sequence: TGTGCCAGCAGATTCGAGACTAGCGGGGGACGGAGGCAGTTCTTC. Amino acid sequence: CASRFETSGGRRQFF. This sequence joins TRBV6-1 and TRBJ2-1, with 12 bases fitting TRBD2. This CDR3 region has 15 residues. CDR1 is MNHNS and CDR2 is SASEGT in the germline V gene. With 6 bases clipped from V and 12 bases from J, the junction kept 12 bases outside the gene matches.

V gene TRBV25-1 combines with J gene TRBJ2-7; the D gene is possibly TRBD1 (7 bases). V was clipped by 6 bases and J by 3 bases, with 15 bases between them. This CDR3 comprises 14 residues. In germline, CDR1 is MGHDK, CDR2 SYGVNS. The CDR3 DNA is TGTGCCAGCAGGGTAGACAGGGAGGTCTACGAGCAGTACGTC. Protein product: CASRVDREVYEQYV.

A few counts support this clonotype. The chain couples TRBV5-5 to TRBJ2-1; possibly TRBD1 for D (6 bases). CDR1 and CDR2 (germline): SGHKS, YYEKEE (reference sequence). This CDR3 comprises 14 residues. With 6 bases removed from V and 0 bases from J, the gap between germline ends came to 10 bases. The CDR3 nucleotides read TGTGCCAGCATCGGGACAAACTCCTACAATGAGCAGTTCTTC. It encodes CASIGTNSYNEQFF.

The J gene is TRBJ2-5, the V gene TRBV5-1; TRBD1 aligns across 7 bases. CDR1 is SGHRS and CDR2 is YFSETQ in the germline V gene. With V trimmed by 4 bases and J by 1 base, 4 bases remained unmatched. The CDR3 contains 14 residues. CDR3 residues: CASSQGTVQETQYF. CDR3 bases: TGCGCCAGCAGCCAAGGGACAGTCCAAGAGACCCAGTACTTC. The whole variable domain, filled in from reference TRBV5-1 and TRBJ2-5, reads KAGVTQTPRYLIKTRGQQVTLSCSPISGHRSVSWYQQTPGQGLQFLFEYFSETQRNKGNFPGRFSGRQFSNSRSEMNVSTLELGDSALYLCASSQGTVQETQYFGPGTRLLVL.

The chain has TRBV7-2 and TRBJ1-2; D is unresolved. The CDR3 consists of 11 residues. The germline V gene encodes CDR1 SGHTA and CDR2 FQGNSA. V lost 6 bases and J 8 bases, leaving 10 bases between the germline ends. The CDR3 nucleotides read TGTGCCAGCAGTCGCGGAGGGGGCTACACCTTC. This sequence encodes CASSRGGGYTF. Drawing the rest from reference TRBV7-2 and TRBJ1-2, the complete variable domain is GAGVSQSPSNKVTEKGKDVELRCDPISGHTALYWYRQSLGQGLEFLIYFQGNSAPDKSGLPSDRFSAERTGGSVSTLTIQRTQQEDSAVYLCASSRGGGYTFGSGTRLTVV.

The chain is built from TRBV29-1 and TRBJ2-1; TRBD2 matches 12 bases. The CDR3 spans 15 residues. In germline, CDR1 is SQVTM, CDR2 ANQGSEA. With V trimmed by 3 bases and J by 8 bases, 8 bases remained unmatched. For the CDR3, the DNA is TGCAGCGTTGATTTGACTAGCGGGAGACTAGATGAGCAGTTCTTC. Its protein is CSVDLTSGRLDEQFF.

There are a few counts of this clonotype. V is TRBV7-2 and J is TRBJ2-5, with D possibly TRBD2 on 5 matching bases. Trimming cost V 4 bases and J 1 base, with 10 bases left between them. The CDR3 is 14 amino acids. CDR1 is SGHTA and CDR2 is FQGNSA in the germline V gene. The CDR3 bases are TGTGCCAGCAGCTCTAGACTATCCCAAGAGACCCAGTACTTC. Translated, it gives CASSSRLSQETQYF. The variable domain in full, completed from reference TRBV7-2 and TRBJ2-5, reads GAGVSQSPSNKVTEKGKDVELRCDPISGHTALYWYRQSLGQGLEFLIYFQGNSAPDKSGLPSDRFSAERTGGSVSTLTIQRTQQEDSAVYLCASSSRLSQETQYFGPGTRLLVL.

CDR3 DNA: TGTGCCAGCAGATCCTCGGGACTAACCCACAATGAGCAGTTCTTC. Translation gives CASRSSGLTHNEQFF. This sequence joins TRBV6-5 and TRBJ2-1, with TRBD2 matching over 7 bases. V was clipped by 6 bases and J by 5 bases; unmatched bases: 10. Germline CDR1 reads MNHEY; CDR2 reads SVGAGI. This CDR3 spans 15 amino acids.

The chain carries TRBV12-3 or TRBV12-4 and TRBJ2-2; 8 bases map to TRBD1. This CDR3 spans 15 amino acids. Germline trimming cut 1 base from V and 6 bases from J; bases unmatched to any gene: 4. CDR3 sequence (DNA): TGTGCCAGCAGTTTAGTGGACAGGGTCGCCGGGGAGCTGTTTTTT. Protein: CASSLVDRVAGELFF.

The rearrangement links TRBV20-1 to TRBJ2-1; D gene ambiguous. Per the germline V gene, CDR1 is DFQATT and CDR2 is SNEGSKA (reference sequence). V was cut by 1 base and J by 6 bases, with 4 bases left in between. This CDR3 comprises 11 residues. DNA of the CDR3: TGCAGTGCTAGAGCGGTCAATGAGCAGTTCTTC. Its translation is CSARAVNEQFF.

This chain joins TRBV12-3 or TRBV12-4 and TRBJ1-5; TRBD1 matches 7 bases. This CDR3 contains 15 residues. Germline trimming cut 5 bases from V and 1 base from J; bases unmatched to any gene: 5. The CDR3 reads CASSRQGGSNQPQHF. In DNA form, the CDR3 reads TGTGCCAGCAGTCGACAGGGCGGAAGCAATCAGCCCCAGCATTTT.

Only a few counts were recorded for this clonotype. J is TRBJ1-1 and V is TRBV5-1; 8 bases line up with TRBD1. The CDR3 length is 12 residues. Trimming at V came to 4 bases and at J to 11 bases, leaving 7 bases not matched to a gene. Germline V gene lookup returns CDR1 SGHRS and CDR2 YFSETQ. CDR3 region: CASSPGGEYAFF. CDR3 coding DNA: TGCGCCAGCAGCCCAGGGGGCGAGTATGCTTTCTTT.

J is TRBJ2-7 and V is TRBV29-1; 8 nucleotides match TRBD1. The germline V gene encodes CDR1 SQVTM and CDR2 ANQGSEA. J lost 5 bases, V lost 7 bases, and 10 bases had no gene match. The CDR3 spans 13 residues. CDR3 nucleotides: TGCAGCGCTGCTCAAGGACAGGGCCACGAGCAGTACTTC. This encodes CSAAQGQGHEQYF.

The sample holds a few counts of this clonotype. The chain couples TRBV28 to TRBJ2-4; weak D call: TRBD1 (5 bases). This CDR3 has 16 residues. V was cut by 6 bases and J by 1 base, with 16 bases left in between. CDR1 and CDR2 (germline): MDHEN, SYDVKM. Here the CDR3 reads CASSRQGAMAKNIQYF. The CDR3, as DNA: TGTGCCAGCAGCCGGCAAGGGGCGATGGCCAAAAACATTCAGTACTTC.

The rearrangement links TRBV19 to TRBJ2-7, with 10 positions matching TRBD2. CDR3 length: 20 amino acids. V was clipped by 2 bases and J by 3 bases; unmatched bases: 19. CDR1 is LNHDA and CDR2 is SQIVND in the germline V gene (reference sequence). Here the CDR3 reads CASSILTLAGVDSRSYEQYF. CDR3 sequence (DNA): TGTGCCAGTAGTATATTAACTCTAGCGGGAGTCGACTCTAGAAGCTACGAGCAGTACTTC.

The chain couples TRBV4-1 to TRBJ2-3; 12 bases match TRBD2. The V gene's germline CDR1 is MGHRA and CDR2 YSYEKL. This CDR3 spans 18 amino acids. Losses at the gene ends were 1 base for V and 5 bases for J; bases not matched to a gene: 10. The CDR3 reads CASSQGFQTSGRRDTQYF. DNA of the CDR3: TGCGCCAGCAGCCAAGGATTCCAGACTAGCGGGAGAAGAGATACGCAGTATTTT.

This rearrangement joins TRBV19 to TRBJ1-1; D not resolved. This CDR3 comprises 16 residues. Trimming took 1 base from V and 2 from J, leaving 14 bases between them. The germline V gene has CDR1 LNHDA and CDR2 SQIVND (reference sequence). The CDR3 reads CASSIVGLLPNTEAFF. The CDR3 DNA reads TGTGCCAGTAGTATAGTTGGCCTGCTTCCAAACACTGAAGCTTTCTTT.

Points on this clonotype: This may come from a read error, since a much larger clone is one base off. V usage is TRBV7-6 and J usage is TRBJ2-1; D is unclear. CDR1 is SGHVS and CDR2 is FNYEAQ in the germline V gene. The CDR3 is made up of 17 amino acids. The V gene lost 0 bases and the J gene lost 4 bases, with 16 bases spanning the gap. The CDR3 DNA sequence: TGTGCCAGCAGCTTAGCGCTCGCGGAAGGGCTTTACAATGAGCAGTTCTTC. It yields the protein CASSLALAEGLYNEQFF.

Only a few counts were recorded for this clonotype. The chain joins TRBV28 to TRBJ2-7; 7 nucleotides align to TRBD2. V lost 5 bases and J lost 2; bases outside the gene matches: 15. Germline assignment: CDR1 MDHEN and CDR2 SYDVKM. This CDR3 region has 17 residues. This CDR3 is CASSPRPGGRLTYEQYF. Here the CDR3 DNA reads TGTGCCAGCAGTCCCCGGCCGGGAGGTCGCCTTACCTACGAGCAGTACTTC.